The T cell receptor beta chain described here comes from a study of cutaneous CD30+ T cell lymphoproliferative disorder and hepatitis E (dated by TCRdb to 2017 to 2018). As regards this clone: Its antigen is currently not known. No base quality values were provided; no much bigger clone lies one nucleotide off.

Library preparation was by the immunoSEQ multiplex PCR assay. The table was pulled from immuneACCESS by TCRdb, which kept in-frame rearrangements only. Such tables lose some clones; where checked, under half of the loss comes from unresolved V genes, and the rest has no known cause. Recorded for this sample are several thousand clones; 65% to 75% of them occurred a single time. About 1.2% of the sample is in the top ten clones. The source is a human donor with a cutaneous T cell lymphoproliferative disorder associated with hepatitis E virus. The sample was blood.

CDR3 sequence: CASSPRTDQDTQYF. Here is the DNA: TGTGCCAGCTCACCTAGGACAGATCAAGATACGCAGTATTTT. This chain is built from TRBV18 and TRBJ2-3; TRBD1 is a possible D gene, resting on 6 matching bases. V is clipped by 3 bases and J by 5 bases, and the sequence between their germline boundaries is 12 bases long. The CDR3 measures 14 amino acids from cysteine to phenylalanine. The sequence is cut down to CDR3 DNA, 42 bases in frame from base 1. The germline V gene supplies CDR1 KGHSH and CDR2 LQKENI.